The sequence of this T cell receptor beta chain was determined in a study of T cell clonality in common variable immunodeficiency (dated by TCRdb to between 2015 and 2017). Predominantly Caucasian heritage was noted among both the CVID patients and the healthy controls. From each donor, about 4.5 to 8.5 ml of heparinized peripheral whole blood was collected. Genomic DNA from adults with common variable immune deficiency (CVID) and from healthy adult controls was used for sequencing of TCRbeta CDR3 repertoires. There were approximately 22 healthy adult volunteers in the control group (around twelve female and approximately ten male), ranging in age from 23 to 66 years, with a mean age of around 36. To isolate peripheral blood mononuclear cells, diluted blood was subjected to density centrifugation over Hypaque 1077 or Ficoll-Paque. Unsorted mononuclear cells served as the source of genomic DNA, which was extracted either by Qiagen column purification or by a centrifugation-based method.

What the research found in general, with its limitations: Correlations of repertoire features with clinical complications were constrained by heterogeneity among patients within the CVID cohort. TCRbeta clonality was higher in CVID subjects than in healthy controls (t-test p = 0.018), and the increase was most characteristic of about a third of subjects. Fewer TCRbeta clones were shared among CVID subjects than among healthy controls (p < 0.0001). Despite equal DNA input, controls averaged roughly 80,000 unique sequences per sample versus roughly 30,000 in CVID samples. It was noted by the authors that sequencing of the repertoires of T cell subpopulations would be needed to clarify the cause of the increased clonality in CVID. Reportedly, TCRbeta sequences from CVID had fewer deletions and N-nucleotide insertions, and highly modified clones with 13 or more V deletions were absent from CVID.

V is pruned by 6 bases and J by 0 bases, leaving 7 bases of the junction without a gene match. The germline V gene yields SGHAT for CDR1 and FQNNGV for CDR2. Including cysteine and phenylalanine, the CDR3 has 15 amino acids. Only the CDR3 bases that were read are kept: 36 of them, in frame from base 1. There are many counts of this clone. What this receptor recognizes is not known. The missing CDR3 end, 3 residues past where the read stops, is filled in from the germline J gene. For sequencing input, CVID and control samples contributed equivalent amounts of genomic DNA. For every sample, a 60 bp segment covering the rearranged TCRbeta CDR3 region was amplified and then sequenced. The immunoSEQ assay, a bias-corrected multiplex PCR combined with high-throughput sequencing, was used for TCRbeta amplification. The paper's processing steps were these. Each unique nucleotide sequence was treated as a clone and annotated with V, D and J genes, copy number and frequency. Sequences were labeled productive if in frame, and non-productive if out of frame or containing stop codons. Clonality was calculated from Shannon's entropy as previously described. The predicted amino acid sequences of productive clones were used to derive mean CDR3 Kyte-Doolittle hydropathy. Hierarchical clustering of scaled V gene usage was performed with the R hclust function using Manhattan distance and complete linkage. Sharing of clones by CDR3 amino acid sequence was evaluated through resampling of 12 repertoires per group over 100 rounds. The repertoires were searched for 70 published EBV-specific and roughly 240 published CMV-specific TCRbeta sequences. Two CVID samples yielding fewer than 10,000 sequences were excluded from analysis, leaving approximately 40 CVID repertoires. TCRdb provides this immuneACCESS table in a form limited to in-frame rearrangements. Some clones are lacking; in checked studies, under half of them reflect an unresolved V gene, and why the rest are absent is not known. V, J and clone size were drawn from that table, and D and trimming were deduced from the DNA. This sample includes around 47,000 clones, and none of them was observed just once. The top ten clonotypes cover about 0.68% of the sample.

The sample consisted of peripheral blood mononuclear cells. The TCR was taken from a person aged 18 to 75 in good health. The chain is encoded by TRBV11-2 joined to TRBJ1-2; TRBD1 aligns with 7 central bases. The CDR3 corresponds to CASRSYRGSNYGYTF. The CDR3 bases that were read are TGTGCCAGCAGATCTTACAGGGGATCTAACTATGGC. With the rest looked up from the reference TRBV11-2 and TRBJ1-2 genes rather than sequenced, the full variable domain is EAGVAQSPRYKIIEKRQSVAFWCNPISGHATLYWYQQILGQGPKLLIQFQNNGVVDDSQLPKDRFSAERLKGVDSTLKIQPAKLEDSAVYLCASRSYRGSNYGYTFGSGTRLTVV.